The T cell receptor (beta chain) described here comes from a study of OX40 agonist ivuxolimab in advanced cancers. For this clone: Its antigen is unidentified.

Study results and caveats: The study observed clonal expansion of CD4+ and CD8+ blood T cells by week 6 at 0.1 to 3.0 mg/kg.

CDR3 length: 16 residues. Germline V gene lookup returns CDR1 LNHNV and CDR2 YYDKDF (reference sequence). Trimming pared 2 bases from V and 1 base from J, leaving 12 bases between. The assay was immunoSEQ multiplex PCR, and TCRdb's table has in-frame clones only and misses some. Here the sample spans fewer than 130,000 clones, about 92% being singletons. Source: CD4+ or CD8+ T cells sorted from blood, taken in a trial of the OX40 agonist ivuxolimab. The TCR comes from an adult with an advanced solid tumor such as melanoma, head and neck, liver or kidney cancer. The V and J genes are TRBV15 and TRBJ1-5, with TRBD1 as a possible D gene (6 bases). CDR3 in DNA: TGTGCCACCAGCAGATCCCAGGGGTTCAGCAATCAGCCCCAGCATTTT. Translated, it gives CATSRSQGFSNQPQHF.